This T cell receptor beta chain was documented in a study of CD8+ T cells in alopecia areata listed by TCRdb under 2018. About the full investigation: Skin from C3H/HeJ donors with spontaneous alopecia (roughly 6-12 months old) was grafted onto female C3H/HeJ recipients that were 7-10 weeks old. The study used high-throughput TCRbeta sequencing to examine T cell clonal expansion in alopecia areata, in both the C3H/HeJ mouse model and human patients. Human TCRbeta sequencing covered scalp tissue and sorted CD4+ and CD8+ peripheral blood T cells from patchy and totalis/universalis alopecia areata patients and healthy controls. Scalp clonality was compared among normal scalp (n=4), patchy alopecia areata scalp (n=8), and alopecia totalis/universalis scalp (n=8). RNA was obtained with the PAXgene miRNA kit for fixed scalp, the miRNeasy kit for PBMCs, and the RNeasy kit for mouse skin. immunoSEQ multiplex PCR using 35 Vbeta forward primers and 13 Jbeta reverse primers was used to amplify TCRbeta CDR3 regions.

General findings and caveats noted by the study authors: Higher clonality and more expanded CD8+ clones were observed in lesional scalp than in normal scalp, particularly in alopecia totalis/universalis, a finding suggestive of antigenic drive. Compared with mice, TCR sequences shared between patients were less clear, possibly partly because of HLA diversity across the patient population. Scalp TCR repertoire analysis is complicated because resident alphabeta T cells in normal human skin are also sequenced, whereas mouse skin is dominated by gammadelta T cells.

Including cysteine and phenylalanine, the CDR3 has 15 amino acids. The DNA shown is the part of the CDR3 that was read: 33 bases, in frame from base 1. For CDR1 and CDR2, the germline V gene (reference sequence) lists NSQYPW and LRSPGD. Relative to germline, V is 0 bases shorter and J is 2 bases shorter, with 8 bases between their ends. For this clone: It lacks a known antigen. Throughout, gene names and germline sequences are given for the mouse. The read stops 4 residues short of the end of the CDR3; the missing end is completed from the germline J gene.

Receptor libraries were prepared by the immunoSEQ multiplex PCR assay. For TCR sequencing, RNA was extracted from every sample and reverse transcribed into cDNA to serve as template. First-strand cDNA was synthesized using SuperScript III with a 2:1 mix of oligo-dT and random hexamers. A synthetic immune receptor repertoire was used to assess amplification bias, and residual bias was removed computationally. Sequencing of the libraries was done on Illumina HiSeq using 60 bp reads that spanned the CDR3 and were read from J toward V. The published analysis was carried out like this. Raw reads were preprocessed to remove errors, and CDR3 was defined according to IMGT conventions as the region from the conserved cysteine to phenylalanine. To get clonality, Shannon entropy was normalized by log2 of the number of productive unique TCRs and the result was subtracted from 1. CD4 or CD8 identity of scalp clones was inferred by cross-referencing scalp TCRbeta sequences with sorted blood CD4 and CD8 repertoires. The immuneACCESS repertoire file appears here via TCRdb, limited to in-frame rearrangements. These files lack a portion of the clones; in checked studies, under half of the deficit traces to unresolved V genes, and the cause of the others is not known. V and J calls and clone size are copied from that table; D and trimming were computed from the DNA. The sample has around 100,000 clones on record, with no singletons. 20% of the sample belongs to the ten largest clones.

Recombination connected TRBV1 to TRBJ2-1; confidence is insufficient to name the D gene. Input material: lesional skin. The sequence was collected from a C3H/HeJ mouse with alopecia areata. The MHC haplotype carried by mice of this strain is H2-k. Partial CDR3 DNA: TGCACCTGCAGTGCAGATCAACCAGACTATGCT. The translation is CTCSADQPDYA. Given in full, the CDR3 is CTCSADQPDYAEQFF. The full variable domain, completed from the reference TRBV1 and TRBJ2-1 proteins outside the CDR3, reads VTLLEQNPRWRLVPRGQAVNLRCILKNSQYPWMSWYQQDLQKQLQWLFTLRSPGDKEVKSLPGADYLATRVTDTELRLQVANMSQGRTLYCTCSADQPDYAEQFFGPGTRLTVL.